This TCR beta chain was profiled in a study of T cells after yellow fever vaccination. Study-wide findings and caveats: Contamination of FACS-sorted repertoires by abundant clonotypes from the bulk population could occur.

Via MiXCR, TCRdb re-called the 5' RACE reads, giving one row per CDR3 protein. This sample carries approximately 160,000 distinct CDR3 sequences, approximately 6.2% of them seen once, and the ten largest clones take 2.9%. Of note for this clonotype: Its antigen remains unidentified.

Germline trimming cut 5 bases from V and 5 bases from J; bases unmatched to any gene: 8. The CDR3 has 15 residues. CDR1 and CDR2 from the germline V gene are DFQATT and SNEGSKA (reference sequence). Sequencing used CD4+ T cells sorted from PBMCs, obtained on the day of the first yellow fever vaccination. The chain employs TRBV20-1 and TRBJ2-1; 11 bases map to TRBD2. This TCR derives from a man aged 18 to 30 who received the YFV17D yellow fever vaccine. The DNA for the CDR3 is TGCAGTGCTTCCCTAGCGGGGGGTTACGACAATGAGCAGTTCTTC. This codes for CSASLAGGYDNEQFF.